Listed here are 30 T cell receptor beta chains from one sample, sequenced in a study of blood T cell repertoires in COVID-19. Sequenced by immunoSEQ multiplex PCR; TCRdb stores in-frame clones only, minus some. The sample records 250,000 to 300,000 clones, under 90% being singletons. Sequencing input: peripheral blood. All receptors come from a man aged 50-59 years with acute or convalescent COVID-19.

This chain links TRBV2 with TRBJ1-1; D gene ambiguous. Between the trimmed V and J ends, which lost 1 base and 4 bases, there was a span of 7 bases. Germline CDR1 is SNHLY and CDR2 is FYNNEI. The CDR3 spans 13 residues. The CDR3 here is CASSEVRLTEAFF. CDR3 DNA: TGTGCCAGCAGTGAAGTCAGGCTCACTGAAGCTTTCTTT.

The rearrangement links TRBV6-5 to TRBJ1-2, with a possible D match to TRBD1 (6 bases). Trimming removed 2 bases at V and 5 bases at J, with 12 bases between. Germline V CDR1 and CDR2: MNHEY, SVGAGI. The CDR3 length is 14 residues. The CDR3 nucleotides read TGTGCCAGCAGTTACGGTAGGACAGCTTATGGCTACACCTTC. This gives the protein CASSYGRTAYGYTF.

The chain combines TRBV3-1 (or the pseudogene TRBV3-2) with TRBJ2-2; the D gene is possibly TRBD1 (6 bases). CDR3 length: 15 residues. Germline V gene sequence: CDR1 LGHDT, CDR2 YNNKEL (reference sequence). V gave up 4 bases and J gave up 1 base, with 10 bases separating them. CDR3 coding DNA: TGTGCCAGCAGCCTGTGGACAGTGAACACCGGGGAGCTGTTTTTT. Amino acids: CASSLWTVNTGELFF.

J is TRBJ1-3 and V is TRBV5-1, with 8 bases aligning to TRBD1. Trimming at V came to 3 bases and at J to 4 bases, leaving 3 bases not matched to a gene. The CDR3 has 14 amino acids. Germline V CDR1 and CDR2: SGHRS, YFSETQ. CDR3 coding DNA: TGCGCCAGCAGCTCTACAGGGGGGGGAAACACCATATATTTT. Protein sequence: CASSSTGGGNTIYF.

V is TRBV9 and J is TRBJ1-2, with a weak D call TRBD1 (6 bases). CDR1 is SGDLS, CDR2 YYNGEE, per germline. V was trimmed by 2 bases and J by 8 bases, leaving 16 bases between them. This CDR3 contains 14 residues. CDR3: CASSVSQGRGGYTF. The CDR3 DNA sequence: TGTGCCAGCAGCGTTTCCCAGGGGAGAGGGGGCTACACCTTC.

There are a few counts of this clone. J is TRBJ1-5 and V is TRBV2; a weak D match, TRBD1 (5 bases). CDR3 length: 19 amino acids. Germline CDR1 reads SNHLY; CDR2 reads FYNNEI. The ends were cut back, 4 bases at V and 0 bases at J, with 22 bases in the middle. The CDR3 spells CASSVTQGVNPYSNQPQHF. The CDR3, as DNA: TGTGCCAGCAGTGTGACCCAGGGCGTAAATCCCTATAGCAATCAGCCCCAGCATTTT.

This clone was recorded only once. The J gene is TRBJ2-7, the V gene TRBV6-5, with 9 bases matching TRBD1. This CDR3 comprises 15 residues. J was trimmed by 4 bases and V by 4 bases; bases with no gene match: 8. Looked up from germline, CDR1 is MNHEY and CDR2 is SVGAGI. The CDR3 sequence: CASSSPQGARYEQYF. The CDR3 DNA reads TGTGCCAGCAGTTCCCCACAGGGGGCTCGGTACGAGCAGTACTTC.

The chain carries TRBV2 and TRBJ1-1; 10 bases match TRBD1. The V and J ends lost 7 bases and 5 bases, in that order; junction bases with no gene match: 7. Germline V gene sequence: CDR1 SNHLY, CDR2 FYNNEI. CDR3 length equals 14 residues. The CDR3: CASTGQGGRTEAFF. CDR3 sequence (DNA): TGTGCCAGCACCGGACAGGGGGGAAGGACTGAAGCTTTCTTT.

This rearrangement joins TRBV30 to TRBJ1-5; TRBD1 agrees at 7 bases. V gave up 2 bases and J gave up 6 bases; unmatched junction bases: 4. Germline values: CDR1 GTSNPN, CDR2 SVGIG (reference sequence). This CDR3 is 13 amino acids long. CDR3 nucleotide sequence: TGTGCCTGGAGTTCCCAGGGGGGTCAGCCCCAGCATTTT. Its translation is CAWSSQGGQPQHF.

The chain carries TRBV24-1 and TRBJ2-3; 7 nucleotides align to TRBD2. From germline, CDR1 is KGHDR and CDR2 SFDVKD. With 5 bases clipped from V and 2 bases from J, the junction kept 6 bases outside the gene matches. The CDR3 is made up of 15 amino acids. Here the CDR3 reads CATSVGGIYTDTQYF. CDR3 in DNA: TGTGCCACCAGTGTCGGGGGGATCTACACAGATACGCAGTATTTT.

V usage is TRBV6-6 and J usage is TRBJ1-5; a possible D gene is TRBD1 (6 bases). CDR3 size: 14 residues. V dropped 5 bases and J dropped 3 bases, with 11 bases sitting between them. The germline V gene has CDR1 MNHNY and CDR2 SVGAGI (reference sequence). This CDR3 reads CASSRYRDNQPQHF. As DNA, the CDR3 is TGTGCCAGCAGTCGATACAGGGACAATCAGCCCCAGCATTTT.

This clone has more than one count but fewer than ten. V and J are TRBV18 and TRBJ2-7, with TRBD1 matching 7 bases. This CDR3 is built from 16 residues. Germline CDR1 is KGHSH and CDR2 is LQKENI. V trimming: 0 bases; J trimming: 2 bases; junction bases outside the gene matches: 7. CDR3 loop: CASSPPDRATTYEQYF. The CDR3 coding sequence is TGTGCCAGCTCACCACCCGACAGGGCTACTACCTACGAGCAGTACTTC.

The chain recombines TRBV7-9 with TRBJ1-3; D unclear. The V gene's germline CDR1 is SEHNR and CDR2 FQNEAQ (reference sequence). V was trimmed by 5 bases and J by 4 bases, leaving 15 bases between them. The CDR3 extends over 15 amino acids. The CDR3 loop is CASSIRELGGNTIYF. CDR3 nucleotide sequence: TGTGCCAGCAGCATTCGGGAACTAGGCGGAAACACCATATATTTT. The full variable domain, with the rest looked up from reference TRBV7-9 and TRBJ1-3, is DTGVSQNPRHKITKRGQNVTFRCDPISEHNRLYWYRQTLGQGPEFLTYFQNEAQLEKSRLLSDRFSAERPKGSFSTLEIQRTEQGDSAMYLCASSIRELGGNTIYFGEGSWLTVV.

This sequence joins TRBV9 and TRBJ1-4; perhaps TRBD1 as D (5 bases). The CDR3 totals 14 residues. Trimming took 3 bases from V and 5 from J, leaving 11 bases between them. Germline loops: CDR1 SGDLS, CDR2 YYNGEE. The DNA for the CDR3 is TGTGCCAGCAGCGAAGGGGTTTCGAATGAAAAACTGTTTTTT. This codes for CASSEGVSNEKLFF.

V and J are TRBV15 and TRBJ1-1, with D tentatively TRBD1 (6 bases). Germline V gene sequence: CDR1 LNHNV, CDR2 YYDKDF (reference sequence). The V and J ends lost 0 bases and 6 bases respectively, with 14 bases between them. This CDR3 has 15 residues. The CDR3 spells CATSRDRQVGAEAFF. The CDR3 nucleotides read TGTGCCACCAGCAGAGATAGACAGGTTGGAGCTGAAGCTTTCTTT.

In this sample, this clone turned up once. The rearrangement links TRBV15 to TRBJ1-4, with 10 bases aligning to TRBD1. V shed 2 bases and J 8 bases; nucleotides not matched to a gene: 14. CDR3 length: 18 residues. Germline assignment: CDR1 LNHNV and CDR2 YYDKDF (reference sequence). Here the CDR3 reads CATSRPSRDRGKGEKLFF. DNA for the CDR3: TGTGCCACCAGCAGACCTTCCCGGGACAGGGGAAAAGGGGAAAAACTGTTTTTT.

A few counts support this clone. The CDR3 DNA is TGTGCCAGCAGCGAGGCAGGGTGGGCTAATGAAAAACTGTTTTTT. It yields the protein CASSEAGWANEKLFF. The chain links TRBV7-9 to TRBJ1-4; a weak D match, TRBD1 (5 bases). The CDR3 is 15 residues long. Trimming removed 5 bases from V and 3 bases from J, with 13 bases in between. CDR1 is SEHNR, CDR2 FQNEAQ, per germline (reference sequence).

This sequence joins TRBV7-8 and TRBJ1-5, with D perhaps TRBD1 (6 bases). Germline-derived CDR1 and CDR2 are SGHVS and FQNEAQ. The CDR3 has 13 residues. V dropped 4 bases and J dropped 5 bases, with 9 bases sitting between them. The DNA for the CDR3 is TGTGCCAGCAGCTACGGACAGTATCAGCCCCAGCATTTT. Translated: CASSYGQYQPQHF.

The chain combines TRBV12-5 with TRBJ2-7; TRBD1 aligns across 9 bases. The CDR3 totals 16 residues. After removal of 5 bases from V and 3 bases from J, the junction contained 11 bases not matched to a gene. Germline V gene lookup returns CDR1 LGHNT and CDR2 FRNRAP. CDR3 region: CASGISYGTGIYEQYF. The CDR3 DNA sequence: TGTGCTAGTGGTATCTCATACGGGACAGGGATCTACGAGCAGTACTTC.

The J gene is TRBJ1-3, the V gene TRBV20-1, with unresolved D. V shed 7 bases and J shed 4 bases, with 8 bases lying between them. The CDR3 runs to 11 residues. Germline V gives CDR1 DFQATT, CDR2 SNEGSKA (reference sequence). The CDR3, as DNA: TGCAGTGTGCGGTGGGGAAACACCATATATTTT. Translating it yields CSVRWGNTIYF.

This clone was picked up one time. The rearrangement links TRBV27 to TRBJ2-5; D is unresolved. This CDR3 is 13 amino acids long. Germline V lookup: CDR1 MNHEY, CDR2 SMNVEV (reference sequence). V dropped 4 bases and J dropped 4 bases, with 10 bases sitting between them. In DNA form, the CDR3 reads TGTGCCAGCAGTTCACCGACGGGAGAGACCCAGTACTTC. As protein: CASSSPTGETQYF.

This clone was observed a handful of times. The CDR3 spells CASSRSWSTEAFF. The CDR3 nucleotides read TGTGCCAGCAGTCGTAGTTGGAGCACTGAAGCTTTCTTT. The chain employs TRBV6-6 and TRBJ1-1; D is undetermined. V was pared by 5 bases and J by 4 bases, with 11 bases between. There are 13 residues in the CDR3. Looked up from germline, CDR1 is MNHNY and CDR2 is SVGAGI (reference sequence).

The gene calls are TRBV6-5 and TRBJ1-2, with a possible D match to TRBD1 (6 bases). Trimming removed 5 bases from V and 6 bases from J, with 19 bases in between. Germline V CDR1 and CDR2: MNHEY, SVGAGI. The length of the CDR3 is 15 residues. DNA of the CDR3: TGTGCCAGCAGTAATGCCCGGGGGGGCGCAAATGGCTACACCTTC. Protein: CASSNARGGANGYTF.

This clone was picked up one time. The chain employs TRBV5-1 and TRBJ1-1; 8 bases match TRBD1. The CDR3 consists of 14 residues. CDR1 is SGHRS and CDR2 is YFSETQ in the germline V gene. With V trimmed by 2 bases and J by 3 bases, 3 bases remained unmatched. The CDR3 nucleotides read TGCGCCAGCAGCTTTGGACAGGGATACACTGAAGCTTTCTTT. This sequence encodes CASSFGQGYTEAFF.

The V gene is TRBV3-1 (or the pseudogene TRBV3-2), the J gene TRBJ1-1; tentative D call: TRBD1 (5 bases). Germline loops: CDR1 LGHDT, CDR2 YNNKEL (reference sequence). The CDR3 sequence is 14 residues long. V lost 4 bases and J 1 base, leaving 10 bases between the germline ends. The CDR3 DNA is TGTGCCAGCAGCCTCTCCGGGGGGAACACTGAAGCTTTCTTT. Residues: CASSLSGGNTEAFF.

The chain uses TRBV10-3 and TRBJ2-1, with 7 bases identical to TRBD2. This CDR3 spans 13 amino acids. Germline V gives CDR1 ENHRY, CDR2 SYGVKD. V shed 10 bases, J shed 5 bases, and the junction held 8 bases outside the gene matches. CDR3 protein: CATGGQGHNEQFF. DNA of the CDR3: TGTGCCACGGGGGGTCAAGGTCACAATGAGCAGTTCTTC.

The V gene is TRBV3-1 (or the pseudogene TRBV3-2), the J gene TRBJ2-5; no firm D call. The CDR3 consists of 14 residues. The germline gives CDR1 LGHDT, CDR2 YNNKEL (reference sequence). Deletions cut 2 bases from V and 3 bases from J, with 10 bases between. CDR3 DNA: TGTGCCAGCAGCCAATTAGGCACAGAAGAGACCCAGTACTTC. It encodes CASSQLGTEETQYF.

The chain recombines TRBV6-6 with TRBJ1-5; 10 bases map to TRBD1. CDR3 size: 16 residues. CDR1 and CDR2 from the germline V gene are MNHNY and SVGAGI (reference sequence). Trimming at V came to 6 bases and at J to 4 bases, leaving 9 bases not matched to a gene. CDR3 in amino acids: CASSRGQGGGNQPQHF. Here the CDR3 DNA reads TGTGCCAGCAGCCGCGGACAGGGGGGAGGAAATCAGCCCCAGCATTTT.

The V gene is TRBV3-1 (or the pseudogene TRBV3-2), the J gene TRBJ2-5; the match to TRBD2 covers 12 bases. The length of the CDR3 is 16 residues. The V gene's germline CDR1 is LGHDT and CDR2 YNNKEL (reference sequence). Trimming took 1 base from V and 5 from J; bases not matched to a gene: 5. This chain's CDR3 is CASSQGTSGGWETQYF. The CDR3 nucleotides are TGTGCCAGCAGCCAAGGAACTAGCGGGGGGTGGGAGACCCAGTACTTC.

V usage is TRBV30 and J usage is TRBJ1-5, with TRBD1 identical over 10 bases. This CDR3 contains 15 residues. The germline gives CDR1 GTSNPN, CDR2 SVGIG (reference sequence). V dropped 0 bases and J dropped 3; count of bases not matched to a gene: 2. This CDR3 reads CAWSVGQGNNQPQHF. The CDR3 nucleotides are TGTGCCTGGAGTGTGGGACAGGGGAACAATCAGCCCCAGCATTTT.